This TCR beta chain was sequenced in a study of blood T cell repertoires in COVID-19 (dated by TCRdb to 2020 to 2021). About the full investigation: The collaborator samples originated in the United States, Italy and Spain and spanned the acute and convalescent phases of COVID-19. Subjects who had been exposed to COVID-19, were actively infected with it, or had recovered from it provided the deeply sampled blood TCRbeta repertoires that made up the dataset. Where available, HLA class I and class II types were taken from metadata supplied by the sample provider and were not determined by assay-based typing. A de-identified subject ID, COVID-19 status, age in years and sex were almost always included in the sample metadata. The material from the prospective study consisted of cDNA or gDNA derived from T cells, B-cell-depleted T cells, or PBMCs. The repertoires were released in a freely available public database meant as a resource for research on the immune response to SARS-CoV-2. Samples came from the ongoing ImmuneRACE study (first 160 participants) plus 1,254 subjects from 6 global collaborators.

Study-wide conclusions, independent of this receptor: The quantity of clinical and demographic metadata differed by source and by participant and was supplied without curation.

Comment on this clone: The antigen it binds to is not known. No base quality values were provided; no much bigger clone lies one nucleotide off.

Its CDR3 holds 12 amino acids, cysteine through phenylalanine. CDR3 DNA is the only sequence kept; it has 36 bases, read in frame from the first base. The junction shows trimming of 5 bases on V and 9 bases on J, plus 11 bases between the germline ends. The germline V gene (reference sequence) provides CDR1 LNHDA and CDR2 SQIVND. Collaborating institutions collected whole blood in K2EDTA tubes following their own protocols. Collaborator samples were shipped for TCRbeta analysis as frozen whole blood, isolated PBMCs, or DNA extracted from either sample type. The immunoSEQ Assay, a bias-controlled multiplex PCR, was used to amplify TCRbeta CDR3 regions from genomic DNA. The source study handled its data this way. The number of nucleated cells in each sample was estimated by amplification of reference gene primers within the assay. To quantify the absolute abundance of each unique TCRbeta CDR3 rearrangement, sequence reads were collapsed and filtered. Productive Simpson clonality was computed per sample as the square root of Simpson's diversity index over productive rearrangements. In its TCRdb copy, this immuneACCESS table keeps in-frame sequences only and misses some clones. Where compared with another copy, unresolved V genes explain less than half of these, and the others have no known cause. That table furnishes V, J and clone size, whereas the DNA furnished D and trimming. The sample table records 15,000 to 20,000 clones; around nine tenths of these occur just once. The top ten constitute 11% of the sample.

This chain is built from TRBV19 and TRBJ2-1, with TRBD2 as a weak D call on 5 bases. The sequenced sample was peripheral blood. The sequence derives from a human donor in a cohort sampled during active COVID-19. The CDR3 region reads CASSRSEGEQFF. The DNA reads as follows: TGTGCCAGTAGTCGATCAGAGGGTGAGCAGTTCTTC.